This TCR beta chain comes out of a study of technical replicates of blood from a handful of donors. Profiling relied on immunoSEQ multiplex PCR, and the TCRdb table lists in-frame clones only, not all of them. This sample carries approximately 81,000 clones, approximately 78% of them seen once, and the ten largest clones take approximately 4%. Sequenced sample: PBMCs. This clonotype was obtained from a human donor in good health. Some clones in this sample may be carry-over from other donors' samples.

The CDR3 reads CSVEPRTSGDTQYF. CDR3 coding DNA: TGCAGCGTTGAGCCTCGGACTAGCGGGGATACGCAGTATTTT. The chain carries TRBV29-1 and TRBJ2-3; 11 bases match TRBD2. CDR3 size: 14 residues. Trimming cost V 3 bases and J 6 bases; bases outside gene matches: 5. From germline, CDR1 is SQVTM and CDR2 ANQGSEA.